The 19 T cell receptor beta chains given below trace back to one sample, sequenced in a study of technical replicates of blood from a few donors (dated by TCRdb to about 2017). Library generation was performed with the immunoSEQ multiplex PCR assay. The immuneACCESS repertoire file appears here via TCRdb, limited to in-frame rearrangements. These files lack a portion of the clones; in checked studies, under half of the deficit traces to unresolved V genes, and the cause of the others is not known. The sample data list around 98,000 clones, and approximately 96% of these were observed just once. The ten top clones hold over 0.2% of the sample. Material: T cells isolated from PBMCs. These receptors came from a human donor in good health.

The rearrangement joins TRBV5-1 to TRBJ1-1; the D is unclear. Trimming stripped 0 bases from V and 6 bases from J, with 9 bases between. The CDR3 sequence is 13 residues long. Germline V gene lookup returns CDR1 SGHRS and CDR2 YFSETQ. The DNA of the CDR3 is TGCGCCAGCAGCTTGGGAGGGATCGCTGAAGCTTTCTTT. Translating it yields CASSLGGIAEAFF.

The V gene is TRBV7-9, the J gene TRBJ1-1; 9 bases are a match to TRBD1. The CDR3 extends over 13 amino acids. Germline trimming cut 6 bases from V and 6 bases from J; bases unmatched to any gene: 5. Looked up from germline, CDR1 is SEHNR and CDR2 is FQNEAQ (reference sequence). The CDR3 coding sequence is TGTGCCAGCAGTTTAACAGGGGGCTCTGAAGCTTTCTTT. As protein: CASSLTGGSEAFF.

The genes are TRBV28 and TRBJ2-4, with D perhaps matching TRBD2 (6 bases). Germline V gene lookup returns CDR1 MDHEN and CDR2 SYDVKM. This CDR3 comprises 13 residues. The V and J ends lost 1 base and 12 bases respectively, with 13 bases between them. In DNA, the CDR3 is TGTGCCAGCAGTTTATTTCAGACGGGAGCTCAGTACTTC. Its translation is CASSLFQTGAQYF.

This clone appeared a single time. J is TRBJ2-7 and V is TRBV28; 7 bases are a match to TRBD1. After removal of 5 bases from V and 2 bases from J, the junction contained 12 bases not matched to a gene. Germline V gives CDR1 MDHEN, CDR2 SYDVKM. This CDR3 is 16 amino acids long. CDR3 residues: CASSAKTGFWTYEQYF. The CDR3 nucleotides read TGTGCCAGCAGTGCGAAGACAGGGTTTTGGACCTACGAGCAGTACTTC.

This clone was recorded only once. J is TRBJ2-5 and V is TRBV19; 7 nucleotides line up with TRBD1. V trimming: 6 bases; J trimming: 4 bases; junction bases outside the gene matches: 5. CDR1 is LNHDA, CDR2 SQIVND, per germline (reference sequence). The CDR3 spans 13 residues. For the CDR3, the DNA is TGTGCCAGTAGGGGGACAGCCCGAGAGACCCAGTACTTC. Translated, it gives CASRGTARETQYF.

This chain links TRBV29-1 with TRBJ2-7; D is possibly TRBD2 (5 bases). This CDR3 region has 13 residues. V lost 4 bases to trimming and J lost 2 bases, with 12 bases between them. Germline V lookup: CDR1 SQVTM, CDR2 ANQGSEA. DNA of the CDR3: TGCAGCGTTGCCCCCAGCGGTGCCTACGAGCAGTACTTC. Translated, it gives CSVAPSGAYEQYF.

The chain carries TRBV9 and TRBJ2-7; TRBD2 matches at 8 bases. The V segment lost 1 base and the J segment 5 bases; nucleotides outside the gene matches: 2. The V gene's germline CDR1 is SGDLS and CDR2 YYNGEE. CDR3 size: 13 residues. The CDR3 DNA is TGTGCCAGCAGCGTACTTAGCGGGGACGAGCAGTACTTC. This gives the protein CASSVLSGDEQYF. Together with reference TRBV9 and TRBJ2-7, the CDR3 gives the full variable domain: DSGVTQTPKHLITATGQRVTLRCSPRSGDLSVYWYQQSLDQGLQFLIQYYNGEERAKGNILERFSAQQFPDLHSELNLSSLELGDSALYFCASSVLSGDEQYFGPGTRLTVT.

This chain links TRBV5-8 with TRBJ1-5; 7 bases are a match to TRBD1. V lost 7 bases, J lost 1 base, and 8 bases stayed unmatched. The CDR3 is 15 amino acids. Germline CDR1 and CDR2: SGHTS and YDEGEE. CDR3 in DNA: TGTGCCAGCGGTCTGACAGGGAAAAGCAATCAGCCCCAGCATTTT. Its translation is CASGLTGKSNQPQHF. Full variable domain (remainder filled in from reference TRBV5-8 and TRBJ1-5): EAGVTQSPTHLIKTRGQQATLRCSPISGHTSVYWYQQALGLGLQFLLWYDEGEERNRGNFPPRFSGRQFPNYSSELNVNALELEDSALYLCASGLTGKSNQPQHFGDGTRLSIL.

In its sample, this clone was seen a few times. V and J are TRBV5-5 and TRBJ2-7; D possibly corresponds to TRBD1 (5 bases). V dropped 0 bases and J dropped 4 bases, with 11 bases sitting between them. The CDR3 sequence is 14 residues long. In germline, CDR1 is SGHKS, CDR2 YYEKEE (reference sequence). The CDR3 reads CASSLEGERYEQYF. CDR3 bases: TGTGCCAGCAGCTTGGAAGGGGAAAGGTACGAGCAGTACTTC.

The rearrangement links TRBV2 to TRBJ1-1; 8 positions agree with TRBD1. With V trimmed by 7 bases and J by 4 bases, 11 bases remained unmatched. The CDR3 runs 15 residues. Germline assignment: CDR1 SNHLY and CDR2 FYNNEI. CDR3 sequence reads: CASMRAGGAGTEAFF. The CDR3 DNA follows: TGTGCCAGCATGAGGGCAGGGGGCGCCGGCACTGAAGCTTTCTTT.

This chain connects TRBV27 to TRBJ1-5; TRBD1 is a possible D gene (6 bases). In germline, CDR1 is MNHEY, CDR2 SMNVEV (reference sequence). The CDR3 covers 16 residues. Between the trimmed V and J ends, which lost 5 bases and 0 bases, there was a span of 14 bases. The chain's CDR3 is CASSRGGWDSNQPQHF. For the CDR3, the DNA is TGTGCCAGCAGTAGGGGGGGGTGGGATAGCAATCAGCCCCAGCATTTT.

Only a few counts were recorded for this clone. The chain combines TRBV6-4 with TRBJ1-5, with 7 positions matching TRBD1. CDR3 length: 14 residues. V was clipped by 3 bases and J by 7 bases; unmatched bases: 6. The V gene's germline CDR1 is MRHNA and CDR2 SNTAGT. The CDR3 DNA reads as TGTGCCAGCAGTGAAACAGGGGTTGGACAGCCCCAGCATTTT. Translating it yields CASSETGVGQPQHF.

J is TRBJ2-2 and V is TRBV7-2; D gene ambiguous. CDR1 and CDR2 (germline): SGHTA, FQGNSA. With 5 bases removed from V and 0 bases from J, the gap between germline ends came to 7 bases. The CDR3 is 14 amino acids. The CDR3 bases are TGTGCCAGCAGCCCGTTCGCGAACACCGGGGAGCTGTTTTTT. Protein sequence: CASSPFANTGELFF.

The gene calls are TRBV15 and TRBJ2-1, with D possibly matching TRBD1 (6 bases). Between the trimmed V and J ends, which lost 4 bases and 4 bases, there was a span of 20 bases. CDR1 LNHNV and CDR2 YYDKDF come from the germline V gene (reference sequence). The CDR3 sequence is 17 residues long. The CDR3 DNA sequence: TGTGCCACCAGCACAAACAGGGAGTTTAAAATTTACAATGAGCAGTTCTTC. Protein: CATSTNREFKIYNEQFF.

The chain carries TRBV28 and TRBJ2-1, with a tentative D call TRBD1 (7 bases). The CDR3 is made up of 15 amino acids. Deletions cut 2 bases from V and 8 bases from J, with 16 bases between. Germline assignment: CDR1 MDHEN and CDR2 SYDVKM. CDR3 in DNA: TGTGCCAGCAGTTTAACGGGGCAGGGGGACTATGAGCAGTTCTTC. It specifies CASSLTGQGDYEQFF. The full variable domain, completed using reference TRBV28 and TRBJ2-1, is DVKVTQSSRYLVKRTGEKVFLECVQDMDHENMFWYRQDPGLGLRLIYFSYDVKMKEKGDIPEGYSVSREKKERFSLILESASTNQTSMYLCASSLTGQGDYEQFFGPGTRLTVL.

This chain uses TRBV27 with TRBJ1-5, with a weak D call TRBD1 (6 bases). Per the germline V gene, CDR1 is MNHEY and CDR2 is SMNVEV (reference sequence). V was pared by 2 bases and J by 4 bases, with 9 bases between. This CDR3 spans 14 amino acids. In DNA, the CDR3 is TGTGCCAGCAGTTTAGGTCAGGGGAATCAGCCCCAGCATTTT. Protein: CASSLGQGNQPQHF.

The chain uses TRBV4-1 and TRBJ1-5; 7 bases are a match to TRBD1. J gave up 5 bases and V 2 bases, and 9 bases lay outside the gene matches. Germline loops: CDR1 MGHRA, CDR2 YSYEKL. The CDR3 totals 16 residues. The CDR3 DNA is TGCGCCAGCAGCCAATACCCCAAGGGGGCTGATCAGCCCCAGCATTTT. Amino acid sequence: CASSQYPKGADQPQHF.

This clone occurred once. The chain recombines TRBV27 with TRBJ1-5, with 7 bases lining up with TRBD1. There are 13 residues in the CDR3. J was trimmed by 3 bases and V by 5 bases; bases with no gene match: 1. CDR1 and CDR2 (germline): MNHEY, SMNVEV (reference sequence). The CDR3 loop is CASSDRVNQPQHF. CDR3 sequence (DNA): TGTGCCAGCAGTGACAGGGTCAATCAGCCCCAGCATTTT.

The chain combines TRBV14 with TRBJ2-1; D possibly corresponds to TRBD2 (5 bases). Germline V gene sequence: CDR1 SGHDN, CDR2 FVKESK. V shed 6 bases and J shed 0 bases, with 15 bases lying between them. CDR3 length equals 16 residues. The CDR3 loop reads CASRPRTGSSYNEQFF. In DNA, the CDR3 is TGTGCCAGCAGGCCAAGGACTGGAAGCTCCTACAATGAGCAGTTCTTC.